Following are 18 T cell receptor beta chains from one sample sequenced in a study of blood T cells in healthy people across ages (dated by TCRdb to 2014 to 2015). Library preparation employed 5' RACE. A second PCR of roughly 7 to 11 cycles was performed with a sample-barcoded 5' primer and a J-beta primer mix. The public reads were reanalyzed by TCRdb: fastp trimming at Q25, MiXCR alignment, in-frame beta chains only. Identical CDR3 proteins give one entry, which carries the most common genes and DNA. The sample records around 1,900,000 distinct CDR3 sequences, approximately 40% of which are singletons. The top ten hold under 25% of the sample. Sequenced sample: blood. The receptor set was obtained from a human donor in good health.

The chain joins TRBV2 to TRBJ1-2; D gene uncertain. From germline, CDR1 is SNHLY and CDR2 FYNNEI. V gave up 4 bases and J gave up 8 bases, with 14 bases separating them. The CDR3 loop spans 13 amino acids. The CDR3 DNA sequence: TGTGCCAGCAGTGGGGGAGGGCCGCAAGGCTACACCTTC. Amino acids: CASSGGGPQGYTF.

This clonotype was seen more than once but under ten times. In DNA, the CDR3 is TGTGCCAGCAGCTTGGGCCCCCCGGGATCACCCCTCCACTTT. It is translated as CASSLGPPGSPLHF. The chain is built from TRBV11-3 and TRBJ1-6; D is unclear. The CDR3 is made up of 14 amino acids. Per the germline V gene, CDR1 is SGHNT and CDR2 is YENEEA. V lost 3 bases and J lost 10, with 13 bases in between.

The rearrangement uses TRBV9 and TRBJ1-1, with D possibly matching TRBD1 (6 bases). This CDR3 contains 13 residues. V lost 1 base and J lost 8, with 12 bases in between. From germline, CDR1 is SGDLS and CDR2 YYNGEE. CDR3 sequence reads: CASSVNEGTEAFF. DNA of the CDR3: TGTGCCAGCAGCGTAAACGAAGGGACAGAAGCTTTCTTT.

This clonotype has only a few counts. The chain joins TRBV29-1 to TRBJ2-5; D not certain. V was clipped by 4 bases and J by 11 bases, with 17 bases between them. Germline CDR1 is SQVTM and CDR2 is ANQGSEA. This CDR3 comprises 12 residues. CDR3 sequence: CSVVEQVGEQYF. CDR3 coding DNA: TGCAGCGTTGTGGAACAAGTTGGAGAGCAGTACTTC.

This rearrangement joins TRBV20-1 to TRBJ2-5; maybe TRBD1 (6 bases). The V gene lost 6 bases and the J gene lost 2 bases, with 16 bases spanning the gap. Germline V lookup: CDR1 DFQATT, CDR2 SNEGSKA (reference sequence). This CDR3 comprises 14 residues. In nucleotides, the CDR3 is TGCAGTGCGGGCCCTAAGGGACAACAAGAGACCCAGTACTTC. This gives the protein CSAGPKGQQETQYF.

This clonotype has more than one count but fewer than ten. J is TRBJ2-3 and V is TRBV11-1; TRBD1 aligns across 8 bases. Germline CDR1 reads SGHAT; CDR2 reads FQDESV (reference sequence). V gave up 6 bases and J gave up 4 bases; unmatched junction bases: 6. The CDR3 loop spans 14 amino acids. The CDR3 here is CASRLNRGADTQYF. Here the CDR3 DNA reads TGTGCCAGCAGACTAAACAGGGGGGCAGATACGCAGTATTTT.

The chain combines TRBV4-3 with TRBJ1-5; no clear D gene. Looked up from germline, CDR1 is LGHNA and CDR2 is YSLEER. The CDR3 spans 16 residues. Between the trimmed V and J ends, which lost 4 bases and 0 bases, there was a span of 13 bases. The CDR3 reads CASSPSSGYSNQPQHF. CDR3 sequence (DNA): TGCGCCAGCAGCCCCTCGTCAGGTTATAGCAATCAGCCCCAGCATTTT.

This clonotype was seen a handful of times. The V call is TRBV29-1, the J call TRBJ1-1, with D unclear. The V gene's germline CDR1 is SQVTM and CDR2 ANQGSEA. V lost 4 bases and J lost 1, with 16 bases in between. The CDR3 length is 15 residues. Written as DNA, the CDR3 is TGCAGCGTTGTAGCCCTCATGGTTTGGAACACTGAAGCTTTCTTT. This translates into CSVVALMVWNTEAFF. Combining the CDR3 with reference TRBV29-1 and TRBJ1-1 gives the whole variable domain SAVISQKPSRDICQRGTSLTIQCQVDSQVTMMFWYRQQPGQSLTLIATANQGSEATYESGFVIDKFPISRPNLTFSTLTVSNMSPEDSSIYLCSVVALMVWNTEAFFGQGTRLTVV.

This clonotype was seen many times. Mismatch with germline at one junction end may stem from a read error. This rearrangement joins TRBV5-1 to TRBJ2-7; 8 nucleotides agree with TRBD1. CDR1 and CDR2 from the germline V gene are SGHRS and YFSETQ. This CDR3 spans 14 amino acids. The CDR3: CASSTTGGAYEQYF. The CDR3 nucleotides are TGTGCCAGCAGCACAACAGGGGGTGCGTACGAGCAGTACTTC.

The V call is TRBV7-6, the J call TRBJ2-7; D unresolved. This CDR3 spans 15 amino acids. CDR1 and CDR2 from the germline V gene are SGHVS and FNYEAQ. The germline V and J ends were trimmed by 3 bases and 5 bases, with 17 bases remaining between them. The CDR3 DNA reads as TGTGCCAGCAGCTTCACGCCCCTCTCCCGGGACGAGCAGTACTTC. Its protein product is CASSFTPLSRDEQYF.

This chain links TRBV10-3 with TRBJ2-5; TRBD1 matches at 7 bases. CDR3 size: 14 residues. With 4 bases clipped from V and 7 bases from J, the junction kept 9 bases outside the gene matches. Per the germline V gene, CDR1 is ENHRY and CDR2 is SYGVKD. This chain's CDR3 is CAISGDRGVWTQYF. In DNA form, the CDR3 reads TGTGCCATCAGTGGGGACAGAGGGGTGTGGACCCAGTACTTC.

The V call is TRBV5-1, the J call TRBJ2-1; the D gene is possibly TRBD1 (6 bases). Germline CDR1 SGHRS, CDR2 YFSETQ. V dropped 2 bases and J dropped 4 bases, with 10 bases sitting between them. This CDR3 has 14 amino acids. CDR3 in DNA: TGCGCCAGCAGCTTCGGGACAAGATACAATGAGCAGTTCTTC. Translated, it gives CASSFGTRYNEQFF.

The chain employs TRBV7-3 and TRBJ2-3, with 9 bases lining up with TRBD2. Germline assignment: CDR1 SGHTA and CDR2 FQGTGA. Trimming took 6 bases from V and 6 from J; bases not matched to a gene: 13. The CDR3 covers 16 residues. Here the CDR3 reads CASSTSPAGGGDTQYF. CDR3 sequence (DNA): TGTGCCAGCAGTACCTCCCCAGCGGGGGGTGGGGATACGCAGTATTTT.

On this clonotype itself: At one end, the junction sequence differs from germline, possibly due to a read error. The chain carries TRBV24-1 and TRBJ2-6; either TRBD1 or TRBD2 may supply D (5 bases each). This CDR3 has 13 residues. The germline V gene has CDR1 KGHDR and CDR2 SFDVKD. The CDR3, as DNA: TGTGCCACCAGTGTTTCCGGGGCCAACGTCCCGACTTTC. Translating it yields CATSVSGANVPTF.

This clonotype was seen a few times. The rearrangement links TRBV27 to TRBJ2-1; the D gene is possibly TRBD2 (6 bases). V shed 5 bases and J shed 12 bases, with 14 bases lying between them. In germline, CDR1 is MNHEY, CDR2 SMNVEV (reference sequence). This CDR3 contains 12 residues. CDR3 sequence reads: CASSPPGLGQFF. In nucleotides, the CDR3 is TGTGCCAGCAGTCCCCCGGGACTCGGGCAGTTCTTC.

CDR3 in DNA: TGCGCCAGCAGCTTGTTAGGTTCGGGCGATGAGCAGTTCTTC. Translated: CASSLLGSGDEQFF. The rearrangement uses TRBV5-1 and TRBJ2-1, with no clear D. The CDR3 extends over 14 amino acids. Germline lookup yields CDR1 SGHRS and CDR2 YFSETQ. Trimming took 1 base from V and 8 from J, leaving 13 bases between them.

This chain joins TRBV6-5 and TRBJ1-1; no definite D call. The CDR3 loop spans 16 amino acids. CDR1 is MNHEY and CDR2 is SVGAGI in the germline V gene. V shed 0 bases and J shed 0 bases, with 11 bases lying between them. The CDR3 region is CASSYSNPGMNTEAFF. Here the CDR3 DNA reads TGTGCCAGCAGTTACTCGAACCCGGGAATGAACACTGAAGCTTTCTTT.

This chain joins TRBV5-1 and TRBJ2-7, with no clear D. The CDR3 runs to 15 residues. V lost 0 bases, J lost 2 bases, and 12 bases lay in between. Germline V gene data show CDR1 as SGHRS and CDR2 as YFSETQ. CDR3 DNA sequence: TGCGCCAGCAGCTTGGGGTTCATAGGTACCTACGAGCAGTACTTC. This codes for CASSLGFIGTYEQYF.